The 15 T cell receptor beta chains given below trace back to one sample, sequenced in a study of PD-1 blockade in mismatch repair-deficient tumors. Sequenced by immunoSEQ multiplex PCR; TCRdb stores in-frame clones only, minus some. This repertoire shows roughly 15,000 clones, roughly 84% found once; its top ten account for less than 20%. The sample here was PBMCs, taken before pembrolizumab treatment. Receptor source: an adult with mismatch repair-deficient cancer.

This chain joins TRBV5-1 and TRBJ2-7; the match to TRBD1 covers 8 bases. V lost 4 bases, J lost 3 bases, and 6 bases stayed unmatched. Germline V CDR1 and CDR2: SGHRS, YFSETQ. The CDR3 contains 14 residues. The CDR3 DNA is TGCGCCAGCAGCCCGCCTGACAGGGGCTACGAGCAGTACTTC. Amino acids: CASSPPDRGYEQYF.

In the case of this clone: This CDR3 is also generated by other DNA sequences in the sample. The J gene is TRBJ2-2, the V gene TRBV6-4, with TRBD2 as a possible D gene (6 bases). From germline, CDR1 is MRHNA and CDR2 SNTAGT. Trimming removed 4 bases from V and 3 bases from J, with 6 bases in between. The CDR3 has 13 residues. The CDR3 region has the DNA TGTGCCAGCAGTGCGGGAGACACCGGGGAGCTGTTTTTT. Translating gives CASSAGDTGELFF.

The chain carries TRBV5-4 and TRBJ2-6; D ambiguous. V lost 3 bases and J lost 4, with 5 bases in between. CDR1 SGHNT and CDR2 YYREEE come from the germline V gene (reference sequence). The CDR3 totals 13 residues. In DNA, the CDR3 is TGTGCCAGCAGCTCCGCCGGGGCCAACGTCCTGACTTTC. Translating it yields CASSSAGANVLTF.

V is TRBV5-1 and J is TRBJ2-1, with TRBD2 as a possible D gene (6 bases). CDR1 and CDR2 from the germline V gene are SGHRS and YFSETQ. V was trimmed by 0 bases and J by 4 bases, leaving 14 bases between them. This CDR3 region has 16 residues. The chain's CDR3 is CASSLDGMGGYNEQFF. CDR3 bases: TGCGCCAGCAGCTTGGACGGGATGGGGGGTTACAATGAGCAGTTCTTC.

By frequency in the sample, this clone is medium-sized. The chain recombines TRBV6-4 with TRBJ2-3; D is perhaps TRBD2 (6 bases). The CDR3 loop spans 13 amino acids. Trimming shortened V by 5 bases and J by 0 bases, and 6 bases separated the two germline ends. CDR1 is MRHNA and CDR2 is SNTAGT in the germline V gene. For the CDR3, the DNA is TGTGCCAGCAGTAGCGGGAGCACAGATACGCAGTATTTT. It encodes CASSSGSTDTQYF.

The chain is built from TRBV6-5 and TRBJ2-1; 10 positions agree with TRBD1. The CDR3 has 13 residues. V gave up 4 bases and J gave up 8 bases; unmatched junction bases: 2. CDR1 and CDR2 from the germline V gene are MNHEY and SVGAGI. CDR3 DNA: TGTGCCAGCAGTTGGACAGGGGGGGATGAGCAGTTCTTC. It encodes CASSWTGGDEQFF.

This chain connects TRBV7-2 to TRBJ2-1, with 7 bases fitting TRBD1. Trimming at V came to 5 bases and at J to 7 bases, leaving 11 bases not matched to a gene. Per germline, CDR1 SGHTA and CDR2 FQGNSA. This CDR3 region has 15 residues. In DNA form, the CDR3 reads TGTGCCAGCAGCGCGACCTTCACAGGGGCGAATGAGCAGTTCTTC. It translates to CASSATFTGANEQFF.

This clone has a single count. J is TRBJ2-1 and V is TRBV14; 13 bases map to TRBD2. Trimming cost V 2 bases and J 0 bases; bases outside gene matches: 10. Germline lookup yields CDR1 SGHDN and CDR2 FVKESK. This CDR3 is built from 20 residues. The CDR3: CASSQIVGLAGLSSYNEQFF. CDR3 DNA: TGTGCCAGCAGCCAAATAGTGGGACTAGCGGGACTTAGCTCCTACAATGAGCAGTTCTTC.

The chain combines TRBV7-6 with TRBJ1-4; D is possibly TRBD1 (5 bases). CDR3 length: 14 amino acids. Germline CDR1 and CDR2: SGHVS and FNYEAQ. V lost 5 bases and J lost 8, with 15 bases in between. CDR3 bases: TGTGCCAGCAGCCCAGTGGGGGGAGGAGAAAAACTGTTTTTT. Amino acids: CASSPVGGGEKLFF. Full variable domain (remainder filled in from reference TRBV7-6 and TRBJ1-4): GAGVSQSPRYKVTKRGQDVALRCDPISGHVSLYWYRQALGQGPEFLTYFNYEAQQDKSGLPNDRFSAERPEGSISTLTIQRTEQRDSAMYRCASSPVGGGEKLFFGSGTQLSVL.

The gene calls are TRBV28 and TRBJ2-5, with 11 bases matching TRBD2. CDR3 length: 17 amino acids. Germline lookup yields CDR1 MDHEN and CDR2 SYDVKM. J was trimmed by 7 bases and V by 3 bases; bases with no gene match: 13. The CDR3 DNA is TGTGCCAGCAGTTTTCTACTAGCGGGAGCCTTCGGGGGGACCCAGTACTTC. As protein: CASSFLLAGAFGGTQYF.

This sequence joins TRBV19 and TRBJ2-7, with D tentatively TRBD1 (6 bases). The germline V gene has CDR1 LNHDA and CDR2 SQIVND (reference sequence). The V and J ends lost 5 bases and 6 bases respectively, with 14 bases between them. The CDR3 is 13 amino acids. The CDR3 region has the DNA TGTGCCAGTAGTTTGGACAGTACCGGCGAGCAGTACTTC. Protein product: CASSLDSTGEQYF.

This chain links TRBV27 with TRBJ2-7; D unresolved. The germline V gene has CDR1 MNHEY and CDR2 SMNVEV (reference sequence). CDR3 length equals 13 residues. V was cut by 4 bases and J by 2 bases, with 9 bases left in between. CDR3 amino acids: CASSSLPAYEQYF. DNA of the CDR3: TGTGCCAGCAGTTCCCTCCCCGCCTACGAGCAGTACTTC.

This clone was observed once. The chain is built from TRBV7-6 and TRBJ2-7; no clear D. Germline V gene sequence: CDR1 SGHVS, CDR2 FNYEAQ. V dropped 1 base and J dropped 2 bases, with 12 bases sitting between them. The CDR3 runs to 15 residues. In nucleotides, the CDR3 is TGTGCCAGCAGCTTAGGGTCAGACCCTGCCTACGAGCAGTACTTC. The encoded protein is CASSLGSDPAYEQYF.

The chain employs TRBV27 and TRBJ1-2; weak D call: TRBD1 (5 bases). CDR1 and CDR2 from the germline V gene are MNHEY and SMNVEV (reference sequence). V was pared by 8 bases and J by 10 bases, with 20 bases between. The CDR3 contains 13 residues. The CDR3 DNA reads as TGTGCCAGCGGGTGGGGGAGCGGCTCAGTCTACACCTTC. Residues: CASGWGSGSVYTF.

The CDR3 protein is CASSMGTSGETQYF. CDR3 nucleotides: TGTGCCAGCAGCATGGGGACTAGTGGGGAGACCCAGTACTTC. This chain uses TRBV7-2 with TRBJ2-5, with 8 nucleotides matching TRBD2. This CDR3 is built from 14 residues. Germline CDR1 is SGHTA and CDR2 is FQGNSA. Germline trimming cut 5 bases from V and 5 bases from J; bases unmatched to any gene: 7.